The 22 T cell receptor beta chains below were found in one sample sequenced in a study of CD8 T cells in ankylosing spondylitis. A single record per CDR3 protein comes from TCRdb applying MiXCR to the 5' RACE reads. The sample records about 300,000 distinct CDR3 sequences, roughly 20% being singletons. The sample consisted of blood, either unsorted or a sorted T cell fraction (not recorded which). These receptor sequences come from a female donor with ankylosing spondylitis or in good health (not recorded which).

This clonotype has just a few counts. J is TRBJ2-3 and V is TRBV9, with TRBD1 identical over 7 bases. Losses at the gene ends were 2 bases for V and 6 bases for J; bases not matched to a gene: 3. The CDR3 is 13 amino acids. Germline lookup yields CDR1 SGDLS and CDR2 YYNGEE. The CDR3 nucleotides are TGTGCCAGCAGCGTCACAGGGGATGATACGCAGTATTTT. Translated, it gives CASSVTGDDTQYF.

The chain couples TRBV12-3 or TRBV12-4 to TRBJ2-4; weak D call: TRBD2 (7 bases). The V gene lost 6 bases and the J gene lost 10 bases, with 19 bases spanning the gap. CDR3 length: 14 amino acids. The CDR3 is CASSRGAGAGIQYF. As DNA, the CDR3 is TGTGCCAGCAGCCGGGGGGCGGGAGCGGGAATTCAGTACTTC.

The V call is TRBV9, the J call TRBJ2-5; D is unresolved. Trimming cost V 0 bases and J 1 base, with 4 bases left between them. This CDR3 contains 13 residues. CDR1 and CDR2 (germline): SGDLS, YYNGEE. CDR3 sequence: CASSVVPQETQYF. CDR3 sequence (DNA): TGTGCCAGCAGCGTAGTGCCCCAAGAGACCCAGTACTTC. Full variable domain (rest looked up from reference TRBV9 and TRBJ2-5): DSGVTQTPKHLITATGQRVTLRCSPRSGDLSVYWYQQSLDQGLQFLIQYYNGEERAKGNILERFSAQQFPDLHSELNLSSLELGDSALYFCASSVVPQETQYFGPGTRLLVL.

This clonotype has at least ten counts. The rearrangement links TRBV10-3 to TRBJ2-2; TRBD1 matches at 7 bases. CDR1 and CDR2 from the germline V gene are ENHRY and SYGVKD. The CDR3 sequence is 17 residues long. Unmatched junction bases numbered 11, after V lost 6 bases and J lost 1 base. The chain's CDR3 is CAISSAPGQKNTGELFF. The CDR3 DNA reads TGTGCCATCAGCAGCGCCCCGGGACAGAAGAACACCGGGGAGCTGTTTTTT.

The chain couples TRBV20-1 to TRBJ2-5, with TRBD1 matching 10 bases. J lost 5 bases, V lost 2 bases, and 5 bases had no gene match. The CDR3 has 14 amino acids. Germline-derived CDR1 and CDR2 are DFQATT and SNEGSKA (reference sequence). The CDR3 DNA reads TGCAGTGCTAGACGCGACAGGGGGCATGAGACCCAGTACTTC. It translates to CSARRDRGHETQYF.

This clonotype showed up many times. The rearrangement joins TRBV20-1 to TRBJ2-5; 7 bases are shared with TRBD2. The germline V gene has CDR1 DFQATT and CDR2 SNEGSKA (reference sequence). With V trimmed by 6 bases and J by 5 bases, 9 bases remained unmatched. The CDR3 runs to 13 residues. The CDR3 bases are TGCAGTGCCCCTTCGGGGGGTTTGGAGACCCAGTACTTC. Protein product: CSAPSGGLETQYF.

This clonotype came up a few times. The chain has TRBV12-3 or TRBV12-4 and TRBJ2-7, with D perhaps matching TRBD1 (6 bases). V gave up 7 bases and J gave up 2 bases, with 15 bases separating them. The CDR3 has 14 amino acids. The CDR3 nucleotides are TGTGCCAGCACCCAGAGGAACAGGGCCTACGAGCAGTACTTC. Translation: CASTQRNRAYEQYF.

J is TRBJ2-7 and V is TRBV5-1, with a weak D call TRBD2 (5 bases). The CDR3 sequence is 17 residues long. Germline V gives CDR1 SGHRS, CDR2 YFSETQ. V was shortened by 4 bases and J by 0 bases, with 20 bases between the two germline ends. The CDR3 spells CASSRAISSGNSYEQYF. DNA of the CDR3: TGCGCCAGCAGCCGTGCCATCTCCTCGGGAAACTCCTACGAGCAGTACTTC.

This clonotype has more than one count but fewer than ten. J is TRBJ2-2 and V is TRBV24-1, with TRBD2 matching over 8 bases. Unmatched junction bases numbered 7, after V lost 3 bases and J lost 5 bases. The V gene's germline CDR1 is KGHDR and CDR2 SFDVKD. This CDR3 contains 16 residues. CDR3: CATSDPIAGRTGELFF. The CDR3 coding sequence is TGTGCCACCAGTGATCCGATAGCGGGAAGAACCGGGGAGCTGTTTTTT.

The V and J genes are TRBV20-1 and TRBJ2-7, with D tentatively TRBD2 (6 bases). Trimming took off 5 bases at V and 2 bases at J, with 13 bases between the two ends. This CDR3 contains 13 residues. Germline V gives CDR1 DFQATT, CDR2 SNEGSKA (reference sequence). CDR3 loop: CSAGGQYPYEQYF. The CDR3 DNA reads TGCAGTGCTGGAGGGCAGTACCCCTACGAGCAGTACTTC.

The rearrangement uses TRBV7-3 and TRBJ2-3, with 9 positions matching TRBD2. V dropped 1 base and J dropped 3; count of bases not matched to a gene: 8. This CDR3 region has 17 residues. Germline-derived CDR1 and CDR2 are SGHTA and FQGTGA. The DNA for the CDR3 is TGTGCCAGCAGCTTAAAGGGGCGGGAGGGGTCGACAGATACGCAGTATTTT. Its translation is CASSLKGREGSTDTQYF.

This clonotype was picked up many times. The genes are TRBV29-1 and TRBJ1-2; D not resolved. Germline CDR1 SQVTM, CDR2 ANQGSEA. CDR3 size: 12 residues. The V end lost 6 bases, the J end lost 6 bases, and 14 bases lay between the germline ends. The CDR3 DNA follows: TGCAGCGTGCTAAGACCGGAGGATGGCTACACCTTC. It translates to CSVLRPEDGYTF. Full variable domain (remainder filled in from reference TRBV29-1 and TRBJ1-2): SAVISQKPSRDICQRGTSLTIQCQVDSQVTMMFWYRQQPGQSLTLIATANQGSEATYESGFVIDKFPISRPNLTFSTLTVSNMSPEDSSIYLCSVLRPEDGYTFGSGTRLTVV.

The CDR3 region has the DNA TGTGCCAGCAGTGGGGCAGGGTCCTTCTACGAGCAGTACTTC. Its translation: CASSGAGSFYEQYF. The chain links TRBV2 to TRBJ2-7, with a possible D match to TRBD1 (5 bases). Germline V lookup: CDR1 SNHLY, CDR2 FYNNEI. Trimming cost V 4 bases and J 3 bases, with 13 bases left between them. The CDR3 runs 14 residues.

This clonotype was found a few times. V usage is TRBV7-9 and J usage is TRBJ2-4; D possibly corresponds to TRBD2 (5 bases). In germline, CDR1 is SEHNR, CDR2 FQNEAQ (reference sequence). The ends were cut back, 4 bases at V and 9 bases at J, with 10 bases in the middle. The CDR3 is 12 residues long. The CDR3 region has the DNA TGTGCCAGCAGCTCAGAACGGGGCATTCAGTACTTC. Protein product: CASSSERGIQYF.

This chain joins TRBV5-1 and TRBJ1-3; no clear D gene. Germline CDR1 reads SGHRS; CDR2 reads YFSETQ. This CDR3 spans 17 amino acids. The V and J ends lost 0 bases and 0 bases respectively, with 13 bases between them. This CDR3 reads CASSLDPATSSGNTIYF. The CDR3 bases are TGCGCCAGCAGCTTGGACCCCGCTACAAGCTCTGGAAACACCATATATTTT.

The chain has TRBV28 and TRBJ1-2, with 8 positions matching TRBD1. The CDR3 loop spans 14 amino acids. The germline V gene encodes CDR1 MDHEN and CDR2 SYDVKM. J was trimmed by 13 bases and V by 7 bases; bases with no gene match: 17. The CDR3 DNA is TGTGCCAGCACCCCAGCGGGACAGGAAGGGGGGTGCACCTTC. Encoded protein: CASTPAGQEGGCTF.

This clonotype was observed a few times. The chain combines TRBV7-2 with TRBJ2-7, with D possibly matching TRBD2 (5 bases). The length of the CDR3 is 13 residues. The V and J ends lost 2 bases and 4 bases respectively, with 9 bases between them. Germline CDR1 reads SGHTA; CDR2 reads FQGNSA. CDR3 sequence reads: CASSLNTGYEQYF. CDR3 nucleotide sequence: TGTGCCAGCAGCTTAAATACGGGGTACGAGCAGTACTTC.

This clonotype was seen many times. The CDR3 is CSVGSASGRMGIYEQYF. CDR3 nucleotide sequence: TGCAGCGTTGGTAGTGCTAGCGGGAGGATGGGCATCTACGAGCAGTACTTC. This sequence joins TRBV29-1 and TRBJ2-7; TRBD2 aligns across 11 bases. Germline lookup yields CDR1 SQVTM and CDR2 ANQGSEA. The V and J ends lost 4 bases and 3 bases, in that order; junction bases with no gene match: 14. The CDR3 extends over 17 amino acids.

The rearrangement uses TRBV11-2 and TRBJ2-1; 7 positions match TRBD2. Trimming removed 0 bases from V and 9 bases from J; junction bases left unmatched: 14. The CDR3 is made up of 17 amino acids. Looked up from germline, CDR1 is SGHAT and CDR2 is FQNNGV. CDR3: CASSLEMGGTPLGEQFF. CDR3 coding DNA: TGTGCCAGCAGCTTAGAGATGGGAGGGACCCCTTTGGGTGAGCAGTTCTTC.

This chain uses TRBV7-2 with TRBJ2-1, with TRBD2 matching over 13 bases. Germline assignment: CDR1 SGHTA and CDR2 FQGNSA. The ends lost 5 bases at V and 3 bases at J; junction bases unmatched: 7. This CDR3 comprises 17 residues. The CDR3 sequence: CASSRTSGRAGYNEQFF. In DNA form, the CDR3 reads TGTGCCAGCAGCCGCACTAGCGGGAGGGCCGGCTACAATGAGCAGTTCTTC.

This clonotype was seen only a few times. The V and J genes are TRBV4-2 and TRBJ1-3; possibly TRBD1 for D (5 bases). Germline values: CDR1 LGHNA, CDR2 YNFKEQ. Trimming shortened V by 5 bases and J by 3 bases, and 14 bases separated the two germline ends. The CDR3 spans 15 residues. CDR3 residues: CASSAGGFVGNTIYF. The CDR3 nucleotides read TGTGCCAGCAGCGCTGGGGGATTTGTTGGAAACACCATATATTTT.

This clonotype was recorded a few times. CDR3 protein: CASSPNSGRGNEQFF. The DNA of the CDR3 is TGTGCCAGCAGTCCTAATAGCGGGAGGGGAAATGAGCAGTTCTTC. The chain uses TRBV27 and TRBJ2-1; 11 bases match TRBD2. The CDR3 is 15 residues long. The trim removed 5 bases at V and 7 bases at J, leaving 7 bases unmatched. Germline V lookup: CDR1 MNHEY, CDR2 SMNVEV (reference sequence).